The T cell receptor (beta chain) under discussion was sequenced for a study of graft-versus-host responses after intestinal transplantation. Study-wide background: Induction using anti-thymocyte globulin, followed by tacrolimus and steroids for approximately 3 years, was given to all recipients.

The CDR3 spans 14 residues. Between the trimmed V and J ends, which lost 5 bases and 2 bases, there was a span of 10 bases. From germline, CDR1 is MNHEY and CDR2 SVGAGI. The table came from immunoSEQ multiplex PCR; TCRdb's copy has only in-frame clones and leaves some out. The profile shows around 120,000 clones, over 75% of them singletons. Comments on this clone: As yet, its antigen is unknown.

The sequenced sample was unstimulated CD4+ T cells sorted from spleen or lymph node cells, obtained before intestinal transplant. This TCR was sampled from a human donor who received an intestinal transplant. The V gene is TRBV6-5, the J gene TRBJ2-1; no reliable D call. The CDR3 bases are TGTGCCAGCAGTCGATCTAGAGCCTACAATGAGCAGTTCTTC. Translating it yields CASSRSRAYNEQFF.